This T cell receptor (beta chain) was observed in a study of T cell changes during pregnancy in multiple sclerosis. Germline V lookup: CDR1 MNHEY, CDR2 SVGAGI. CDR3 size: 15 residues. V was shortened by 6 bases and J by 0 bases, with 12 bases between the two germline ends. Sequencing was performed with immunoSEQ multiplex PCR; in TCRdb, only in-frame clones are kept and a portion is missing. Among fewer than 50,000 clones listed, approximately 90% were seen once. V usage is TRBV6-5 and J usage is TRBJ2-1; a possible D gene is TRBD2 (6 bases). The sequence derives from a female donor with multiple sclerosis, enrolled in a pregnancy study. The sample was CD8+ T cells from peripheral blood mononuclear cells, taken after pregnancy. CDR3 amino acids: CASRSGGSSYNEQFF. The CDR3 DNA sequence: TGTGCCAGCAGGTCTGGGGGGAGCTCCTACAATGAGCAGTTCTTC.